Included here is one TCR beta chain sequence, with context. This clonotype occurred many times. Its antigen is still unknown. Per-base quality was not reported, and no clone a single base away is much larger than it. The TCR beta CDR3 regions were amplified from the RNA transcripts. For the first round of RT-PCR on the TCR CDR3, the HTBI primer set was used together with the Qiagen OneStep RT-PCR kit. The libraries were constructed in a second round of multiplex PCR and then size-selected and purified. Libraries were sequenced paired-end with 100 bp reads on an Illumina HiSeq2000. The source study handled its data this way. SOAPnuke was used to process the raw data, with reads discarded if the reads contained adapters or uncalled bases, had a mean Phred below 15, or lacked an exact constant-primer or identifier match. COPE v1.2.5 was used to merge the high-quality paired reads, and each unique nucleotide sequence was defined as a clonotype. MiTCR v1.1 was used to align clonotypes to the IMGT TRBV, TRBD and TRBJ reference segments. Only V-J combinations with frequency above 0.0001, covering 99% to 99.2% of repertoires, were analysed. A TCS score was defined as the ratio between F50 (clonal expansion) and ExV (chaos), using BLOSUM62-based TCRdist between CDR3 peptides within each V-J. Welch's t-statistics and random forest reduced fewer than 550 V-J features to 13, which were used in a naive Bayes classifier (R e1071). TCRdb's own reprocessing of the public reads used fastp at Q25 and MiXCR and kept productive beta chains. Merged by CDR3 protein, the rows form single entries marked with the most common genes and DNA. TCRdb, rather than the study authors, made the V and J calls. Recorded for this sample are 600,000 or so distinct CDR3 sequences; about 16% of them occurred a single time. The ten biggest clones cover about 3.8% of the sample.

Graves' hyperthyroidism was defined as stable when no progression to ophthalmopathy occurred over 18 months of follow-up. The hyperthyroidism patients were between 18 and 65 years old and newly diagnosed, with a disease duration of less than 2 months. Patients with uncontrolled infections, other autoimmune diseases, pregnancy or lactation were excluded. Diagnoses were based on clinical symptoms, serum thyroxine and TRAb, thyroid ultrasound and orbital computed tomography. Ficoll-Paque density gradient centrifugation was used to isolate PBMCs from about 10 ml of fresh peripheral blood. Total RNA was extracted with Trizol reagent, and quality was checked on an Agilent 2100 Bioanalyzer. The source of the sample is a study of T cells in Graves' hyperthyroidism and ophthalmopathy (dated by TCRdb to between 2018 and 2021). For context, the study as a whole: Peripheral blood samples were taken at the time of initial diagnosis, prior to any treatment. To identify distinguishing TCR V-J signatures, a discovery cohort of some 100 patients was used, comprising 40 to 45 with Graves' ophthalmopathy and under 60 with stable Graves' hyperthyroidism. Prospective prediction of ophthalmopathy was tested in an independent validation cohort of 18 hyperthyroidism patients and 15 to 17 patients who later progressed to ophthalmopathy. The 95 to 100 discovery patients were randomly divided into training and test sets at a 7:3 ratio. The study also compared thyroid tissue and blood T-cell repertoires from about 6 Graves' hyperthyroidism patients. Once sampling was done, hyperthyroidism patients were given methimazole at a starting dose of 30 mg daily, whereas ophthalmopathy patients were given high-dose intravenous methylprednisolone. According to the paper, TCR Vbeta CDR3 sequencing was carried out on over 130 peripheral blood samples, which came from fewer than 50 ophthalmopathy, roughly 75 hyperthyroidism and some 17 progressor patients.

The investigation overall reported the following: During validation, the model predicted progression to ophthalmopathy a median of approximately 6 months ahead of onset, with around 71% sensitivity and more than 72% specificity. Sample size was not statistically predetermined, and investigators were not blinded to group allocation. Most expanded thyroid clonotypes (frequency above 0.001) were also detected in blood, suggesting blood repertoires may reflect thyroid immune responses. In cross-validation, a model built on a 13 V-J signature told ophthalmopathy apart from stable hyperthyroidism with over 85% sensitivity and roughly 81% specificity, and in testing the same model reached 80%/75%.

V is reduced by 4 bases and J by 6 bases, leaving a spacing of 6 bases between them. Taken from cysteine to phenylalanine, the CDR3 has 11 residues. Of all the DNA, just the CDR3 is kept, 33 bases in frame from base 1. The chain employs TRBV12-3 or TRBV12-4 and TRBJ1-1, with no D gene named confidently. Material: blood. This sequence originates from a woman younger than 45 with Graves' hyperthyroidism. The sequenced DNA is TGTGCCAGCAGTTACCGAGCTGAAGCTTTCTTT. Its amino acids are CASSYRAEAFF.